This T cell receptor (beta chain) was sequenced for a study of T-cell memory formation after mild COVID-19. Study results and caveats: Contracting clones from day 15 to 85 showed balanced CD4/CD8; later expanders favored CD4+. CD4+ contracting clones were mainly CM and EM; CD8+ ones, EMRA. Whether second-wave clones peaking at day 37 were SARS-CoV-2 specific went unconfirmed.

The 5'RACE method, run with constant-segment primers, produced TCR alpha and TCR beta cDNA libraries (carrying sample barcodes and UMIs). One entry per CDR3 protein, called by TCRdb with MiXCR from the 5' RACE reads. The sample contains 350,000 or so distinct CDR3 sequences, 10% to 15% of which appear only once. The CDR3 is 14 residues long. The ends were cut back, 9 bases at V and 3 bases at J, with 14 bases in the middle. Germline CDR1 and CDR2: LNHDA and SQIVND (reference sequence). As to this clonotype: As yet, its antigen is unknown.

This TCR derives from a young man who had mild COVID-19 (a few samples of this study predate the infection). Cell type and time point are not known. The chain combines TRBV19 with TRBJ1-4, with D unclear. The sequenced sample consisted of PBMCs or a T cell subset sorted from them (not recorded which). CDR3 amino acids: CASERGSANEKLFF. The CDR3, as DNA: TGTGCCAGCGAGAGAGGGTCGGCTAATGAAAAACTGTTTTTT. The full variable domain, its missing parts supplied by reference TRBV19 and TRBJ1-4, is DGGITQSPKYLFRKEGQNVTLSCEQNLNHDAMYWYRQDPGQGLRLIYYSQIVNDFQKGDIAEGYSVSREKKESFPLTVTSAQKNPTAFYLCASERGSANEKLFFGSGTQLSVL.